This T cell receptor beta chain came from a study of cytomegalovirus exposure and HLA in healthy donors. For the study at large: Later analysis reported that the approximately 120 validation repertoires shared the platform of the 600 to 750 first-cohort repertoires. Broader study findings: A classifier reportedly called cytomegalovirus status with high sensitivity and specificity.

The method was immunoSEQ multiplex PCR; TCRdb's version includes in-frame clones alone and lacks a portion of them. The sample lists around 150,000 clones; around four fifths were seen once. Concerning this clone itself: Its antigen is as yet unknown.

The sample comprised PBMCs. The TCR was taken from a young man in good health and CMV-seropositive.

The CDR3 DNA follows: TGTGCCAGCAGCTTAGGTCAAAAGGGGACTGAAGCTTTCTTT. Translating it yields CASSLGQKGTEAFF. The chain recombines TRBV7-9 with TRBJ1-1, with a weak D call TRBD1 (5 bases). Germline lookup yields CDR1 SEHNR and CDR2 FQNEAQ (reference sequence). With 1 base removed from V and 5 bases from J, the gap between germline ends came to 11 bases. The CDR3 totals 14 residues.